These 24 T cell receptor beta chains share one sample of origin, sequenced in a study of blood T cell repertoires in COVID-19. The data were produced by immunoSEQ multiplex PCR, yet TCRdb's version contains in-frame clones alone and is incomplete. The sample contains 160,000 or so clones, 80% to 90% of which appear only once. Source material: peripheral blood. The receptors stem from a human donor in a cohort sampled during active COVID-19.

The chain combines TRBV19 with TRBJ2-7, with TRBD1 identical over 7 bases. Germline V gene lookup returns CDR1 LNHDA and CDR2 SQIVND (reference sequence). The CDR3 runs 12 residues. The V gene end was trimmed by 10 bases and the J gene end by 2 bases; junction bases not matched to a gene: 5. The CDR3 region has the DNA TGTGCCACCCGGACAGGTCCCTACGAGCAGTACTTC. Protein product: CATRTGPYEQYF.

V usage is TRBV27 and J usage is TRBJ2-2; 7 positions agree with TRBD1. V lost 6 bases and J lost 0; bases outside the gene matches: 4. Germline CDR1 is MNHEY and CDR2 is SMNVEV (reference sequence). The CDR3 contains 15 residues. CDR3 region: CASRSGTANTGELFF. The CDR3 DNA follows: TGTGCCAGCAGATCCGGGACAGCGAACACCGGGGAGCTGTTTTTT.

This clone was counted once. This rearrangement joins TRBV30 to TRBJ1-5; D perhaps matches TRBD1 (6 bases). Trimming took off 5 bases at V and 0 bases at J, with 11 bases between the two ends. From germline, CDR1 is GTSNPN and CDR2 SVGIG (reference sequence). This CDR3 is 14 amino acids long. CDR3 in amino acids: CAWGGAHSNQPQHF. The DNA for the CDR3 is TGTGCCTGGGGGGGGGCACATAGCAATCAGCCCCAGCATTTT.

The V and J genes are TRBV2 and TRBJ1-1; no clear D gene. This CDR3 is built from 13 residues. Trimming pared 2 bases from V and 0 bases from J, leaving 4 bases between. The germline V gene has CDR1 SNHLY and CDR2 FYNNEI. As DNA, the CDR3 is TGTGCCAGCAGTGAACCATTGAACACTGAAGCTTTCTTT. This gives the protein CASSEPLNTEAFF. The full variable domain, in which reference TRBV2 and TRBJ1-1 provide the parts outside the CDR3, is EPEVTQTPSHQVTQMGQEVILRCVPISNHLYFYWYRQILGQKVEFLVSFYNNEISEKSEIFDDQFSVERPDGSNFTLKIRSTKLEDSAMYFCASSEPLNTEAFFGQGTRLTVV.

A word on this clone: The sample carries other DNA sequences with the same CDR3. The chain couples TRBV10-3 to TRBJ1-1; 10 bases match TRBD1. The germline gives CDR1 ENHRY, CDR2 SYGVKD. The ends lost 6 bases at V and 6 bases at J; junction bases unmatched: 4. The CDR3 has 13 residues. The CDR3 is CAISRQGAAEAFF. The CDR3 DNA reads as TGTGCCATCAGCCGACAGGGGGCAGCTGAAGCTTTCTTT.

The chain is built from TRBV29-1 and TRBJ2-6; 7 nucleotides match TRBD1. The CDR3 runs 16 residues. V lost 6 bases to trimming and J lost 0 bases; unmatched junction nucleotides: 8. Germline loops: CDR1 SQVTM, CDR2 ANQGSEA. The CDR3 sequence is CSVPGTAISGANVLTF. The CDR3, as DNA: TGCAGCGTCCCCGGGACAGCGATCTCTGGGGCCAACGTCCTGACTTTC.

The chain carries TRBV5-4 and TRBJ2-1, with 8 bases fitting TRBD2. The CDR3 is 16 amino acids. The germline gives CDR1 SGHNT, CDR2 YYREEE (reference sequence). After removal of 4 bases from V and 2 bases from J, the junction contained 8 bases not matched to a gene. The CDR3 region has the DNA TGTGCCAGCAGCCCAACGGGGGGGGGAACCTACAATGAGCAGTTCTTC. It specifies CASSPTGGGTYNEQFF.

The CDR3 DNA reads as TGTGCCAGCAGTTCTAATTCCAATGAGCAGTTCTTC. It is translated as CASSSNSNEQFF. The V and J genes are TRBV2 and TRBJ2-1, with D uncertain. The CDR3 spans 12 residues. The V gene lost 5 bases and the J gene lost 6 bases, with 8 bases spanning the gap. CDR1 and CDR2 (germline): SNHLY, FYNNEI.

The chain has TRBV6-5 and TRBJ1-1; weak D call: TRBD1 (5 bases). The CDR3 is made up of 15 amino acids. V was clipped by 2 bases and J by 4 bases, with 14 bases between them. From germline, CDR1 is MNHEY and CDR2 SVGAGI. CDR3 sequence (DNA): TGTGCCAGCAGTTACGGAGGGACTCGCGGCACTGAAGCTTTCTTT. This translates into CASSYGGTRGTEAFF.

This sequence joins TRBV4-3 and TRBJ2-2; a possible D gene is TRBD1 (5 bases). CDR3 length: 16 amino acids. The germline V gene encodes CDR1 LGHNA and CDR2 YSLEER. The V end lost 0 bases, the J end lost 11 bases, and 19 bases lay between the germline ends. The CDR3 nucleotides read TGCGCCAGCAGCCAAGATCGCCGTAGAGGCAGGGCCGAGCTGTTTTTT. As protein: CASSQDRRRGRAELFF.

V gene TRBV29-1 combines with J gene TRBJ1-1; D is unresolved. V was shortened by 5 bases and J by 4 bases, with 8 bases between the two germline ends. CDR3 size: 11 residues. Germline assignment: CDR1 SQVTM and CDR2 ANQGSEA. The CDR3 sequence is CSVLRSTEAFF. CDR3 bases: TGCAGCGTTTTGAGGAGCACTGAAGCTTTCTTT.

The CDR3 DNA reads as TGCAGCGTAGATAACCGGGACAGCTCCTACGAGCAGTACTTC. Translation gives CSVDNRDSSYEQYF. The chain carries TRBV29-1 and TRBJ2-7; TRBD1 matches at 7 bases. The junction had 8 bases not matched to a gene; V was cut back by 6 bases and J by 0 bases. This CDR3 is built from 14 residues. Germline CDR1 SQVTM, CDR2 ANQGSEA.

This clone appeared a few times. The chain is built from TRBV5-1 and TRBJ2-7; TRBD1 aligns across 8 bases. Trimming removed 2 bases from V and 6 bases from J; junction bases left unmatched: 7. CDR1 SGHRS and CDR2 YFSETQ come from the germline V gene. This CDR3 has 14 amino acids. CDR3 sequence reads: CASSFHRGTGEQYF. The CDR3 DNA sequence: TGCGCCAGCAGCTTCCACAGGGGGACGGGCGAGCAGTACTTC.

At least ten counts were recorded for this clone. This rearrangement joins TRBV7-2 to TRBJ2-1; 8 nucleotides line up with TRBD1. V was clipped by 3 bases and J by 0 bases; unmatched bases: 13. The CDR3 covers 19 residues. Per the germline V gene, CDR1 is SGHTA and CDR2 is FQGNSA. CDR3 loop: CASSFYGTGTPSSYNEQFF. CDR3 sequence (DNA): TGTGCCAGCAGCTTTTATGGGACAGGCACCCCTAGCTCCTACAATGAGCAGTTCTTC.

The V call is TRBV18, the J call TRBJ2-5; TRBD2 is a possible D gene (5 bases). There are 16 residues in the CDR3. V lost 2 bases and J lost 7, with 20 bases in between. The germline CDR1 and CDR2 sequences are KGHSH and LQKENI. CDR3 DNA: TGTGCCAGCTCACCATTGGCGAGGGCTTCCACGGGGACCCAGTACTTC. Its translation is CASSPLARASTGTQYF.

For the CDR3, the DNA is TGCAGCGTTGAAGATGACAGGGAGGAGGGAGATACGCAGTATTTT. As protein: CSVEDDREEGDTQYF. This rearrangement joins TRBV29-1 to TRBJ2-3; possibly TRBD1 for D (7 bases). Germline CDR1 and CDR2: SQVTM and ANQGSEA. CDR3 length equals 15 residues. V was shortened by 0 bases and J by 5 bases, with 15 bases between the two germline ends.

This clone was picked up one time. The rearrangement joins TRBV5-6 to TRBJ2-2; TRBD2 matches at 14 bases. J gave up 5 bases and V 4 bases, and 7 bases lay outside the gene matches. The germline V gene has CDR1 SGHDT and CDR2 YYEEEE. CDR3 size: 17 residues. The CDR3 sequence is CASSPGLAGVGTGELFF. As DNA, the CDR3 is TGTGCCAGCAGCCCGGGACTAGCGGGAGTTGGGACCGGGGAGCTGTTTTTT.

The chain employs TRBV2 and TRBJ1-3; 7 positions match TRBD1. The ends lost 6 bases at V and 0 bases at J; junction bases unmatched: 8. This CDR3 contains 16 residues. Per germline, CDR1 SNHLY and CDR2 FYNNEI. The CDR3: CASRRSGGSSGNTIYF. The CDR3 bases are TGTGCCAGCAGACGATCAGGGGGGAGCTCTGGAAACACCATATATTTT.

The chain couples TRBV25-1 to TRBJ2-3; 9 nucleotides match TRBD2. This CDR3 spans 16 amino acids. J gave up 3 bases and V 5 bases, and 9 bases lay outside the gene matches. Germline CDR1 reads MGHDK; CDR2 reads SYGVNS. CDR3 bases: TGTGCCAGCAGTTTGGGGGCGGGAGGGCCGACAGATACGCAGTATTTT. Its translation is CASSLGAGGPTDTQYF. The complete variable domain, with remaining parts taken from reference TRBV25-1 and TRBJ2-3, reads EADIYQTPRYLVIGTGKKITLECSQTMGHDKMYWYQQDPGMELHLIHYSYGVNSTEKGDLSSESTVSRIRTEHFPLTLESARPSHTSQYLCASSLGAGGPTDTQYFGPGTRLTVL.

The genes are TRBV7-3 and TRBJ2-1; no clear D gene. Germline lookup yields CDR1 SGHTA and CDR2 FQGTGA. V was pared by 0 bases and J by 10 bases, with 13 bases between. The CDR3 consists of 14 residues. CDR3 sequence reads: CASSLTSSFDEQFF. The CDR3 DNA sequence: TGTGCCAGCAGCTTAACCAGTAGCTTTGACGAGCAGTTCTTC.

The chain links TRBV12-5 to TRBJ2-7, with D perhaps matching TRBD1 (6 bases). The CDR3 loop spans 19 amino acids. Trimming cost V 0 bases and J 1 base, with 22 bases left between them. The V gene's germline CDR1 is LGHNT and CDR2 FRNRAP. The CDR3 nucleotides read TGTGCTAGTGGTTTGGTAGGGGACATTTCCTACCGCATTTCCTACGAGCAGTACTTC. This codes for CASGLVGDISYRISYEQYF.

The J gene is TRBJ2-7, the V gene TRBV7-6; D might be TRBD2 (6 bases). V was shortened by 6 bases and J by 2 bases, with 17 bases between the two germline ends. CDR1 and CDR2 from the germline V gene are SGHVS and FNYEAQ. CDR3 length equals 15 residues. The CDR3: CASSRGAGTPYEQYF. CDR3 coding DNA: TGTGCCAGCAGTCGGGGAGCAGGGACTCCCTACGAGCAGTACTTC.

V usage is TRBV6-2 or TRBV6-3 and J usage is TRBJ2-4, with TRBD1 identical over 9 bases. CDR1 is MNHEY and CDR2 is SVGEGT in the germline V gene. The trim removed 6 bases at V and 7 bases at J, leaving 10 bases unmatched. The CDR3 runs 15 residues. The CDR3 here is CASSPDLGTGNIQYF. CDR3 coding DNA: TGTGCCAGCAGCCCTGACCTTGGGACAGGGAACATTCAGTACTTC.

The chain combines TRBV6-2 or TRBV6-3 with TRBJ2-3; maybe TRBD2 (6 bases). With 3 bases removed from V and 2 bases from J, the gap between germline ends came to 12 bases. The CDR3 has 15 amino acids. Looked up from germline, CDR1 is MNHEY and CDR2 is SVGEGT. DNA of the CDR3: TGTGCCAGCAGTTATGGGGCGGGATACACAGATACGCAGTATTTT. Its translation is CASSYGAGYTDTQYF.